Following are 22 T cell receptor beta chains from one sample sequenced in a study of type 1 regulatory T cells. Their target antigens are unknown. A single record per CDR3 protein comes from TCRdb applying MiXCR to the reads. The sample has about 68,000 distinct CDR3 sequences; roughly 60% are singletons. The sequencing input was cultured T cells, either the whole culture or a sorted T cell fraction (not recorded which). The subset was: Tr1-enriched cell product generated in vitro against host alloantigens. The receptors shown here come from a human donor in good health.

The chain employs TRBV15 and TRBJ2-3; D uncertain. CDR3 length equals 14 residues. Germline V lookup: CDR1 LNHNV, CDR2 YYDKDF (reference sequence). V dropped 0 bases and J dropped 3 bases, with 7 bases sitting between them. The DNA of the CDR3 is TGTGCCACCAGCAGAGATGCGGCAACAGATACGCAGTATTTT. It translates to CATSRDAATDTQYF.

The chain joins TRBV9 to TRBJ2-1; 8 nucleotides line up with TRBD2. V was clipped by 0 bases and J by 0 bases; unmatched bases: 2. This CDR3 comprises 16 residues. The germline V gene encodes CDR1 SGDLS and CDR2 YYNGEE. Here the CDR3 DNA reads TGTGCCAGCAGCGTAGGCGGGACTAGCTCCTACAATGAGCAGTTCTTC. It encodes CASSVGGTSSYNEQFF.

This chain links TRBV21-1 with TRBJ2-7; TRBD2, the table's D call, lacks a check against the DNA. TRBV21-1 is listed as a pseudogene. This CDR3 has 14 residues. The CDR3 DNA reads as TGTGCCAGCAGCAAGGGACTAGCGGGAGCAGGGCAGTACTTC. Protein product: CASSKGLAGAGQYF.

This clonotype has just a few counts. The V gene is TRBV28, the J gene TRBJ2-3; TRBD2 matches at 7 bases. Trimming removed 4 bases from V and 1 base from J; junction bases left unmatched: 5. This CDR3 has 15 residues. Germline V gene data show CDR1 as MDHEN and CDR2 as SYDVKM. CDR3 sequence reads: CASSSGGGGTDTQYF. The CDR3 DNA sequence: TGTGCCAGCAGTTCGGGAGGAGGGGGCACAGATACGCAGTATTTT. Full variable domain (missing parts from reference TRBV28 and TRBJ2-3): DVKVTQSSRYLVKRTGEKVFLECVQDMDHENMFWYRQDPGLGLRLIYFSYDVKMKEKGDIPEGYSVSREKKERFSLILESASTNQTSMYLCASSSGGGGTDTQYFGPGTRLTVL.

The gene calls are TRBV7-2 and TRBJ2-2; D gene unclear. CDR1 and CDR2 (germline): SGHTA, FQGNSA. The CDR3 spans 15 residues. V lost 2 bases and J 4 bases, leaving 11 bases between the germline ends. The CDR3 loop reads CASSLSQTITGELFF. The CDR3 coding sequence is TGTGCCAGCAGCTTATCTCAAACCATCACCGGGGAGCTGTTTTTT.

The chain uses TRBV30 and TRBJ2-1; TRBD2 matches at 13 bases. The CDR3 totals 14 residues. J was trimmed by 8 bases and V by 8 bases; bases with no gene match: 9. From germline, CDR1 is GTSNPN and CDR2 SVGIG (reference sequence). CDR3 bases: TGTGCCGCAGGACTAGCGGGAGAGCCCCATGAGCAGTTCTTC. This codes for CAAGLAGEPHEQFF. Full variable domain (outside the CDR3, taken from reference TRBV30 and TRBJ2-1): SQTIHQWPATLVQPVGSPLSLECTVEGTSNPNLYWYRQAAGRGLQLLFYSVGIGQISSEVPQNLSASRPQDRQFILSSKKLLLSDSGFYLCAAGLAGEPHEQFFGPGTRLTVL.

The rearrangement joins TRBV27 to TRBJ2-5, with D unresolved. V dropped 3 bases and J dropped 2 bases, with 10 bases sitting between them. This CDR3 is built from 14 residues. Germline assignment: CDR1 MNHEY and CDR2 SMNVEV (reference sequence). The CDR3 spells CASSFLTAQETQYF. The CDR3 nucleotides are TGTGCCAGCAGTTTTTTGACGGCTCAAGAGACCCAGTACTTC.

V gene TRBV6-2 or TRBV6-3 combines with J gene TRBJ2-7; TRBD2 agrees at 10 bases. Losses at the gene ends were 7 bases for V and 2 bases for J; bases not matched to a gene: 11. CDR3 size: 16 residues. Germline V gene sequence: CDR1 MNHEY, CDR2 SVGEGT. In nucleotides, the CDR3 is TGTGCCAGCACCGATACTACAGCGGGAGGGCCCTACGAGCAGTACTTC. The encoded protein is CASTDTTAGGPYEQYF.

This clonotype has more than one count but fewer than ten. The chain uses TRBV2 and TRBJ2-1; weak D call: TRBD1 (6 bases). The V and J ends lost 3 bases and 3 bases respectively, with 15 bases between them. The CDR3 runs to 16 residues. In germline, CDR1 is SNHLY, CDR2 FYNNEI. CDR3 sequence: CASSDAGVEFYNEQFF. Written as DNA, the CDR3 is TGTGCCAGCAGTGACGCAGGGGTTGAGTTCTACAATGAGCAGTTCTTC.

With respect to this clonotype: It may be a read error: a sequence one base away is much more abundant. The CDR3 coding sequence is TGCAGTCCCATCCGGGACAAGGGAAACAATGAGCAGTTCTTC. Translated: CSPIRDKGNNEQFF. The chain uses TRBV20-1 and TRBJ2-1; possible D gene TRBD1, 6 bases. Trimming removed 8 bases from V and 5 bases from J, with 19 bases in between. The CDR3 sequence is 14 residues long. Germline-derived CDR1 and CDR2 are DFQATT and SNEGSKA (reference sequence).

The genes are TRBV29-1 and TRBJ2-2, with 7 bases lining up with TRBD2. This CDR3 spans 14 amino acids. With 7 bases clipped from V and 0 bases from J, the junction kept 5 bases outside the gene matches. Germline V gene sequence: CDR1 SQVTM, CDR2 ANQGSEA. CDR3 region: CSAVGLTNTGELFF. CDR3 coding DNA: TGCAGCGCCGTGGGACTAACGAACACCGGGGAGCTGTTTTTT.

This clonotype was observed a few times. V and J are TRBV4-1 and TRBJ2-3, with a tentative D call TRBD2 (7 bases). Germline values: CDR1 MGHRA, CDR2 YSYEKL. V lost 4 bases and J lost 6, with 32 bases in between. CDR3 length equals 20 residues. CDR3 protein: CASSLDRSGLRRERPDTQYF. CDR3 DNA: TGCGCCAGCAGCCTAGACAGGTCGGGTCTTCGGCGGGAGCGACCGGATACGCAGTATTTT.

This chain's CDR3 is CASSGQGPEANVLTF. CDR3 coding DNA: TGTGCCAGCAGTGGACAGGGGCCGGAGGCCAACGTCCTGACTTTC. The rearrangement links TRBV2 to TRBJ2-6, with 8 nucleotides matching TRBD1. Per the germline V gene, CDR1 is SNHLY and CDR2 is FYNNEI. V was clipped by 4 bases and J by 6 bases; unmatched bases: 5. The CDR3 loop spans 15 amino acids.

The chain carries TRBV6-6 and TRBJ2-5; TRBD2 agrees at 9 bases. Germline loops: CDR1 MNHNY, CDR2 SVGAGI (reference sequence). The ends lost 0 bases at V and 2 bases at J; junction bases unmatched: 7. The CDR3 totals 17 residues. The CDR3 region is CASSYSPGLARQETQYF. CDR3 DNA sequence: TGTGCCAGCAGTTACTCGCCGGGACTAGCTAGACAAGAGACCCAGTACTTC.

The chain recombines TRBV7-2 with TRBJ2-1; D gene unclear. V was pared by 2 bases and J by 9 bases, with 8 bases between. Germline V lookup: CDR1 SGHTA, CDR2 FQGNSA. The CDR3 is 12 amino acids. CDR3 loop: CASSLRTTEQFF. The CDR3 coding sequence is TGTGCCAGCAGCTTACGCACAACTGAGCAGTTCTTC.

This clonotype was observed a handful of times. The chain uses TRBV2 and TRBJ1-5; D unclear. The CDR3 covers 13 residues. Germline values: CDR1 SNHLY, CDR2 FYNNEI. V lost 1 base to trimming and J lost 4 bases, with 5 bases between them. The CDR3 reads CASSEGLNQPQHF. CDR3 nucleotides: TGTGCCAGCAGTGAAGGTTTAAATCAGCCCCAGCATTTT.

The chain carries TRBV20-1 and TRBJ2-7; perhaps D is TRBD1 or TRBD2 (5 bases each). Germline-derived CDR1 and CDR2 are DFQATT and SNEGSKA (reference sequence). The CDR3 length is 15 residues. Trimming removed 2 bases at V and 3 bases at J, with 17 bases between. The CDR3 DNA reads TGCAGTGCTAGAAGGTTCCGGGACCTACTCTACGAGCAGTACTTC. It encodes CSARRFRDLLYEQYF.

This clonotype has more than one count but fewer than ten. This chain connects TRBV27 to TRBJ2-7; TRBD2 agrees at 8 bases. The CDR3 sequence is 14 residues long. Trimming removed 3 bases from V and 7 bases from J; junction bases left unmatched: 8. Germline CDR1 MNHEY, CDR2 SMNVEV (reference sequence). CDR3 sequence: CASSFLAGKREQYF. The CDR3 nucleotides are TGTGCCAGCAGTTTCTTAGCGGGAAAGAGGGAGCAGTACTTC.

The chain combines TRBV7-6 with TRBJ2-2; 7 positions match TRBD2. With 2 bases clipped from V and 5 bases from J, the junction kept 5 bases outside the gene matches. Germline V CDR1 and CDR2: SGHVS, FNYEAQ. This CDR3 is 15 amino acids long. This CDR3 reads CASSLPGGATGELFF. The CDR3 DNA is TGTGCCAGCAGCTTACCGGGAGGTGCTACCGGGGAGCTGTTTTTT.

The chain couples TRBV5-4 to TRBJ1-1; maybe TRBD1 (5 bases). Germline CDR1 reads SGHNT; CDR2 reads YYREEE (reference sequence). Trimming took 0 bases from V and 5 from J, leaving 14 bases between them. The CDR3 is made up of 15 amino acids. CDR3 sequence reads: CASSLGAGWETEAFF. CDR3 nucleotides: TGTGCCAGCAGCTTGGGGGCAGGGTGGGAAACTGAAGCTTTCTTT. Filled out from reference TRBV5-4 and TRBJ1-1, the complete variable domain reads ETGVTQSPTHLIKTRGQQVTLRCSSQSGHNTVSWYQQALGQGPQFIFQYYREEENGRGNFPPRFSGLQFPNYSSELNVNALELDDSALYLCASSLGAGWETEAFFGQGTRLTVV.

This clonotype was seen only a few times. The CDR3 nucleotides read TGTGCCAGCAGTTACGGCCGGACTAGCGGGAGTCAAGAGACCCAGTACTTC. Amino acid sequence: CASSYGRTSGSQETQYF. The rearrangement uses TRBV6-2 or TRBV6-3 and TRBJ2-5; 13 bases are shared with TRBD2. Per germline, CDR1 MNHEY and CDR2 SVGEGT. The CDR3 totals 17 residues. The V segment lost 2 bases and the J segment 2 bases; nucleotides outside the gene matches: 5.

This clonotype was seen more than once but under ten times. This chain joins TRBV7-6 and TRBJ2-1; tentative D call: TRBD2 (6 bases). The CDR3 spans 13 residues. Trimming removed 1 base from V and 10 bases from J, with 11 bases in between. CDR1 is SGHVS and CDR2 is FNYEAQ in the germline V gene. The CDR3 bases are TGTGCCAGCAGCTTAGATGCGGGATTGGAGCAGTTCTTC. Encoded protein: CASSLDAGLEQFF. Full variable domain (remainder filled in from reference TRBV7-6 and TRBJ2-1): GAGVSQSPRYKVTKRGQDVALRCDPISGHVSLYWYRQALGQGPEFLTYFNYEAQQDKSGLPNDRFSAERPEGSISTLTIQRTEQRDSAMYRCASSLDAGLEQFFGPGTRLTVL.